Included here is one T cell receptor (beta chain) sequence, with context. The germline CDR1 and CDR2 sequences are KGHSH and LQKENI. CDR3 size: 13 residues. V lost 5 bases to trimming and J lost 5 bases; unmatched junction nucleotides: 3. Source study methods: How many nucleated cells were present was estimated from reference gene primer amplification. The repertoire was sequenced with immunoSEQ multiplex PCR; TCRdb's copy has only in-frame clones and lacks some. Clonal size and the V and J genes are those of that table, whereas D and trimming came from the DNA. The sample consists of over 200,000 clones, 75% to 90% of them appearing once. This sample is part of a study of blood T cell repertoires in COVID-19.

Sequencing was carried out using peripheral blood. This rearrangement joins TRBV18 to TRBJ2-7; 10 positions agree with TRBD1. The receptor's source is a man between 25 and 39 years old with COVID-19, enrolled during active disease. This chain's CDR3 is CASSDGTGDEQYF. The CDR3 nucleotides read TGTGCCAGCTCAGACGGGACAGGGGACGAGCAGTACTTC. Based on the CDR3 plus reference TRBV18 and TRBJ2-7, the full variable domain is NAGVMQNPRHLVRRRGQEARLRCSPMKGHSHVYWYRQLPEEGLKFMVYLQKENIIDESGMPKERFSAEFPKEGPSILRIQQVVRGDSAAYFCASSDGTGDEQYFGPGTRLTVT.